This entry lists 7 T cell receptor beta chains sequenced from one sample in a study of cytomegalovirus exposure and HLA in healthy donors. The method was immunoSEQ multiplex PCR; TCRdb's version includes in-frame clones alone and lacks a portion of them. This sample has 130,000 or so clones, with about 88% found just once. Sequenced input: PBMCs. The source of these receptors is a young woman in good health and CMV-seropositive.

The gene calls are TRBV6-5 and TRBJ2-5, with TRBD2 matching over 11 bases. Germline values: CDR1 MNHEY, CDR2 SVGAGI. V shed 2 bases, J shed 5 bases, and the junction held 4 bases outside the gene matches. The CDR3 contains 15 residues. The CDR3 reads CASSYGLAGVETQYF. For the CDR3, the DNA is TGTGCCAGCAGTTACGGACTAGCGGGTGTGGAGACCCAGTACTTC.

The chain joins TRBV7-9 to TRBJ1-3, with a possible D match to TRBD1 (5 bases). The CDR3 extends over 17 amino acids. Germline-derived CDR1 and CDR2 are SEHNR and FQNEAQ (reference sequence). V was cut by 2 bases and J by 3 bases, with 17 bases left in between. The CDR3 DNA reads as TGTGCCAGCAGCTTAACGGGAGAGGGGAGTGATGGAAACACCATATATTTT. It encodes CASSLTGEGSDGNTIYF.

The chain is built from TRBV7-9 and TRBJ2-3; D gene ambiguous. The CDR3 runs 12 residues. Germline CDR1 SEHNR, CDR2 FQNEAQ (reference sequence). V was clipped by 1 base and J by 7 bases, with 6 bases between them. CDR3: CASSLGQNTQYF. DNA for the CDR3: TGTGCCAGCAGCTTAGGGCAGAATACGCAGTATTTT.

The V and J genes are TRBV2 and TRBJ1-1; D is perhaps TRBD1 (5 bases). The germline V gene encodes CDR1 SNHLY and CDR2 FYNNEI. Between the trimmed V and J ends, which lost 7 bases and 4 bases, there was a span of 19 bases. The CDR3 runs 15 residues. The CDR3 DNA sequence: TGTGCCAGCACCCCGGCGGGGGGACGGAGCACTGAAGCTTTCTTT. Amino acids: CASTPAGGRSTEAFF.

This clone turned up a few times. The V and J genes are TRBV5-4 and TRBJ1-2, with a weak D call TRBD1 (5 bases). CDR1 SGHNT and CDR2 YYREEE come from the germline V gene (reference sequence). This CDR3 is 13 amino acids long. With 7 bases removed from V and 3 bases from J, the gap between germline ends came to 13 bases. The CDR3 region is CASAGRGDYGYTF. The CDR3 DNA reads TGTGCCAGCGCGGGGCGCGGAGACTATGGCTACACCTTC.

The chain carries TRBV5-1 and TRBJ2-2, with 8 bases identical to TRBD2. With 4 bases clipped from V and 5 bases from J, the junction kept 10 bases outside the gene matches. CDR3 length: 16 amino acids. Germline V CDR1 and CDR2: SGHRS, YFSETQ. DNA of the CDR3: TGCGCCAGCAGCAGACTCCGGGGACTAGTAACCGGGGAGCTGTTTTTT. Its translation: CASSRLRGLVTGELFF.

This clone was seen just once. This chain uses TRBV5-1 with TRBJ2-3; 12 bases are a match to TRBD2. CDR1 is SGHRS and CDR2 is YFSETQ in the germline V gene. The CDR3 covers 16 residues. Unmatched junction bases numbered 4, after V lost 1 base and J lost 4 bases. The CDR3 here is CASSLRSSGGADTQYF. CDR3 nucleotides: TGCGCCAGCAGCTTGCGCTCTAGCGGGGGGGCAGATACGCAGTATTTT.